The clone carrying this T cell receptor beta chain occurred a few times. Using a J-beta primer mix together with a sample-barcoded 5' primer, a second PCR was run for about 6 to 11 cycles. Each CDR3 protein gets one entry after TCRdb re-called the 5' RACE reads with MiXCR. Found here are 1.4 million to 1.5 million distinct CDR3 sequences, around 39% of them singletons; the top ten hold approximately 7.9%. This record belongs to a study of blood T cells in healthy people across ages. Germline V gives CDR1 SEHNR, CDR2 FQNEAQ (reference sequence). The CDR3 length is 16 residues. The trim removed 5 bases at V and 3 bases at J, leaving 9 bases unmatched.

The chain couples TRBV7-9 to TRBJ1-4; 7 nucleotides align to TRBD1. This clonotype originated in a woman aged 18-30 years in good health. Sequencing was carried out using blood. CDR3: CASSDRTGRANEKLFF. As DNA, the CDR3 is TGTGCCAGCAGCGATCGGACAGGAAGGGCTAATGAAAAACTGTTTTTT.